The clone carrying this T cell receptor beta chain was seen at least ten times. The data stem from a study of T cells in Graves' hyperthyroidism and ophthalmopathy. The CDR3 is 13 amino acids. With V trimmed by 6 bases and J by 4 bases, 7 bases remained unmatched. The germline V gene encodes CDR1 SQVTM and CDR2 ANQGSEA. The source material, RNA transcripts, was used to amplify TCR beta CDR3 regions. With the HTBI primer set, the TCR CDR3 went through a first round of RT-PCR. TCRdb ran MiXCR on the multiplex PCR reads and lists one entry per CDR3 protein. The sample has under 350,000 distinct CDR3 sequences, under 25% seen once.

This chain connects TRBV29-1 to TRBJ1-1; 8 bases are shared with TRBD1. The sequence derives from a woman aged 45-59 years with Graves' hyperthyroidism. The sequencing input was blood. Here the CDR3 reads CSVRQGMGTEAFF. The CDR3 nucleotides are TGCAGCGTGAGACAGGGGATGGGCACTGAAGCTTTCTTT.